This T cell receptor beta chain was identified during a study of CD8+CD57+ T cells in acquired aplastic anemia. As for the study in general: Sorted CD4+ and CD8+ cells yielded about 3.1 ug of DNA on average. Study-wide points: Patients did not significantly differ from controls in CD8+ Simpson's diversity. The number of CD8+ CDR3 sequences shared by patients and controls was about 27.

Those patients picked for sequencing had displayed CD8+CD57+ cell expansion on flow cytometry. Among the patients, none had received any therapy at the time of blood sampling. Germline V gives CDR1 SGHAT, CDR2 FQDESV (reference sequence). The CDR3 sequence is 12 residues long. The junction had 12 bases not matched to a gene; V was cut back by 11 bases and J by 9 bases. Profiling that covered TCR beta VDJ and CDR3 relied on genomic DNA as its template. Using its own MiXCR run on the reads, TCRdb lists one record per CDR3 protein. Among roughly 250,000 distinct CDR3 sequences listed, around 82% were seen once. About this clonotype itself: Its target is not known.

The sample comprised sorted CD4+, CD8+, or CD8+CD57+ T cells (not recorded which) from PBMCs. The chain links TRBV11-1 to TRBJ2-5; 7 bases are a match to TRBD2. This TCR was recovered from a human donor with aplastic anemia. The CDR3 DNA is TGTGCCGGACGGGGGGATAGGACGGCCCAGTACTTC. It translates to CAGRGDRTAQYF.